This T cell receptor beta chain emerged from a study of blood T cell repertoires in COVID-19 (dated by TCRdb to 2019 to 2021). Context from the whole study: Samples from collaborators originated in the United States, Italy and Spain and spanned both the acute and convalescent phases of COVID-19. The prospective study material was composed of cDNA or gDNA derived from T cells, B-cell-depleted T cells, or PBMCs. Subjects who had been exposed to COVID-19, were actively infected with it, or had recovered from it provided the deeply sampled blood TCRbeta repertoires that made up the dataset. The repertoires were released in a freely available public database intended as a resource for research on the immune response to SARS-CoV-2. Samples were obtained from the ongoing ImmuneRACE study (first 160 participants) and from 950 to 1,500 subjects provided by 6 global collaborators. A de-identified subject ID, COVID-19 status, age in years and sex were almost always included in the sample metadata. Where HLA class I and class II types were available, the types were taken from metadata supplied by the sample provider, not from assay-based typing.

One collaborating source in Seattle enrolled patients while the patients were actively infected and followed the patients over time throughout the course of disease. Each collaborating institution followed its own protocols to collect whole blood in K2EDTA tubes. Collaborator samples were shipped for TCRbeta analysis as frozen whole blood, isolated PBMCs, or DNA extracted from either sample type. The study at large found these results: How much clinical and demographic metadata was included differed by source and by participant, and the metadata was provided uncurated.

As to this clone: Its antigen has not been determined. The record has no base qualities; no much larger clone is one base away.

TCRbeta CDR3 regions were amplified from genomic DNA by means of the immunoSEQ Assay, a bias-controlled multiplex PCR. The source study handled its data this way. Within the assay, amplification of reference gene primers was used to estimate how many nucleated cells each sample contained. To quantify the absolute abundance of each unique TCRbeta CDR3 rearrangement, sequence reads were collapsed and filtered. For each sample, productive Simpson clonality was calculated as the square root of Simpson's diversity index over productive rearrangements. The immuneACCESS repertoire file appears here via TCRdb, limited to in-frame rearrangements. These files lack a portion of the clones; in checked studies, under half of the deficit traces to unresolved V genes, and the cause of the others is not known. The D gene and trimming were derived from the DNA, and the V and J assignments and clone size from that table. Here the sample has roughly 190,000 clones; less than 90% occur a single time. The ten most abundant clones make up 9.5% to 13% of the sample.

V drops 6 bases and J drops 1 base, leaving 7 bases in between. From the germline V gene (reference sequence), CDR1 is MNHNY and CDR2 is SVGAGI. The CDR3 measures 14 amino acids from cysteine to phenylalanine. Left in the record is the CDR3 DNA by itself, 42 bases read in frame from the first base. The origin of this receptor is a woman aged 60 to 75 with COVID-19, enrolled during active disease. The V and J genes are TRBV6-6 and TRBJ2-6; perhaps TRBD2 is the D gene, with 5 bases matching. Specimen: peripheral blood. The CDR3 here reads CASSSGSGANVLTF. The sequence in DNA is TGTGCCAGCAGCTCGGGATCTGGGGCCAACGTCCTGACTTTC.